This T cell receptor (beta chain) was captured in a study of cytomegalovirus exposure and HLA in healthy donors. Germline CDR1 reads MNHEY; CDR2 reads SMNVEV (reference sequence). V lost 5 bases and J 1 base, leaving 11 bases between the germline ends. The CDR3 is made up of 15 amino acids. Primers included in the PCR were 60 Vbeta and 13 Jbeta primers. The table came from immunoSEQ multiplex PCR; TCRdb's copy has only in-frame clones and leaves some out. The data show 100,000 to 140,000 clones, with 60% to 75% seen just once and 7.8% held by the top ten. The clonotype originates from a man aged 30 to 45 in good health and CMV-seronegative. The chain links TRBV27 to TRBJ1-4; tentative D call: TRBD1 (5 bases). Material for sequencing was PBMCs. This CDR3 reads CASSPQGKTNEKLFF. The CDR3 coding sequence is TGTGCCAGCAGTCCCCAGGGTAAAACTAATGAAAAACTGTTTTTT.